This section outlines one T cell receptor (beta chain) sequence together with its context. No conserved phenylalanine or tryptophan ends this CDR3, so it is likely a read error. These data belong to a study of blood T cells in healthy people across ages. V was cut by 5 bases and J by 4 bases, with 14 bases left in between. There are 14 residues in the CDR3. CDR1 and CDR2 from the germline V gene are LNHNV and YYDKDF (reference sequence). A second PCR, run for roughly 7 to 12 cycles, used a sample-barcoded 5' primer plus a J-beta primer mix. From the 5' RACE reads, TCRdb called clonotypes with MiXCR, one entry per CDR3 protein. The sample has about 930,000 distinct CDR3 sequences; about 28% are singletons. These sequences were also reported in another study, on T cells of mothers and their children.

The rearrangement links TRBV15 to TRBJ1-2; possible D gene TRBD1, 6 bases. This TCR derives from a middle-aged woman in good health. The material sequenced was blood. This CDR3 reads CATSAGGSLYGYTV. The CDR3 bases are TGTGCCACCAGCGCCGGGGGCAGTCTCTATGGCTACACCGTC.